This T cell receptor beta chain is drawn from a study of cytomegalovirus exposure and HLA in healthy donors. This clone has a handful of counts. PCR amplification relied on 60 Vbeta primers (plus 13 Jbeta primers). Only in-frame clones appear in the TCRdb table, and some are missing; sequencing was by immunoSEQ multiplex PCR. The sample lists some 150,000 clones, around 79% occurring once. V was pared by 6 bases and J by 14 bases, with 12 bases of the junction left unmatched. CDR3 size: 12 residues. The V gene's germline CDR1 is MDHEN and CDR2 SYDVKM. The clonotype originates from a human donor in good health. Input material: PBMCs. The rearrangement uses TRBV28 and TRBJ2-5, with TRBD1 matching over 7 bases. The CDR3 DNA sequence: TGTGCCAGCAGCCTTAACCGGGACAGCGATTACTTC. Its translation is CASSLNRDSDYF.